This T cell receptor beta chain was captured by sequencing in a study of cytomegalovirus exposure and HLA in healthy donors. The PCR used 60 Vbeta and 13 Jbeta primers. Assay: immunoSEQ multiplex PCR; the TCRdb copy retains only in-frame clones and omits some. This table holds about 120,000 clones, roughly two thirds found once. About this clone itself: Its cognate antigen is unknown.

Trimming removed 0 bases from V and 2 bases from J, with 11 bases in between. Germline V lookup: CDR1 GTSNPN, CDR2 SVGIG (reference sequence). This CDR3 spans 14 amino acids. General study findings and limits: In a later analysis, at a false discovery rate of 0.05, over 15,000 TCR beta sequences matched HLA alleles.

Sequencing was carried out using PBMCs. This receptor was obtained from a man in his late teens or twenties in good health and CMV-seropositive. V gene TRBV30 combines with J gene TRBJ2-7, with D perhaps matching TRBD1 (5 bases). CDR3 region: CAWSVGDSTYEQYF. CDR3 nucleotides: TGTGCCTGGAGTGTTGGTGACAGCACCTACGAGCAGTACTTC.